This TCR beta chain derives from a study of human T cells and chemical hapten exposure. Study-level results: Those TCRs sitting above 1 in 1000 frequency stayed the same with DPC sensitization.

Separate cDNA molecules received unique molecular identifiers, which the library attached to them. Per the study methods: Counts of TCRs in each sample centred on a median of about 99,000 and extended from roughly 25,000 to 750,000. MiXCR, run by TCRdb on the RACE reads, gives a single entry per CDR3 protein. The V and J calls shown here were made by TCRdb, not taken from the authors' results. The repertoire holds some 50,000 distinct CDR3 sequences, with 3.5% to 5% as singletons. Described time point: healthy volunteer bleed at 2 weeks. Extraction of total RNA was performed on unfractionated whole blood. This clonotype was picked up a small number of times. Antigen: not known. Per the germline V gene, CDR1 is DFQATT and CDR2 is SNEGSKA (reference sequence). The CDR3 extends over 15 amino acids. Trimming removed 6 bases at V and 0 bases at J, with 16 bases between.

The gene calls are TRBV20-1 and TRBJ2-3; D is unresolved. Sample: whole blood. The source of this sequence is a human donor in good health. Some clones in this sample may be carry-over from other donors' samples. CDR3 protein: CSASTLSPSTDTQYF. The CDR3 bases are TGCAGTGCCTCAACGCTGTCCCCTAGCACAGATACGCAGTATTTT.